This T cell receptor (beta chain) was sequenced during a study of shared clonotypes between healthy human individuals. Replicate PCRs were loaded with roughly 300 ng DNA from unsorted PBMC, 30,000 or so T cell genomes. Sequencing used immunoSEQ multiplex PCR; TCRdb keeps in-frame clones, though not all of them. In the table there are around 430,000 clones, roughly 80% of which are singletons. This clone has a handful of counts. Its antigen remains unknown. The CDR3 contains 17 residues. Trimming removed 1 base at V and 1 base at J, with 15 bases between. Germline V gene data show CDR1 as SGHNT and CDR2 as YYREEE (reference sequence). General study findings and limits: Sampling involved blood alone; tissue repertoires likely differ.

This clonotype was sampled from a woman aged 40 to 50 in good health. Some clones in this sample may be carry-over from other donors' samples. This chain links TRBV5-4 with TRBJ2-1, with D perhaps matching TRBD2 (7 bases). The source material was PBMCs. The CDR3 DNA reads as TGTGCCAGCAGCTTGAAGGGGGGGGACACTTCCTACAATGAGCAGTTCTTC. Protein: CASSLKGGDTSYNEQFF.